These 21 T cell receptor beta chains came from one sample sequenced in a study of technical replicates of blood from several donors (dated by TCRdb to the late 2010s). Library generation was performed with the immunoSEQ multiplex PCR assay. As stored in TCRdb, this immuneACCESS dataset retains in-frame rearrangements with V and J assigned. A fraction of the clones does not appear; measured against another copy, unresolved V genes explain less than half of the discrepancy, and the remainder lacks a known reason. This sample comprises around 83,000 clones, over 85% of them detected only once. In total, the top ten clones hold approximately 0.25% of the sample. Input material: T cells isolated from PBMCs. The source of these receptors is a human donor in good health.

The J gene is TRBJ2-6, the V gene TRBV28, with 11 bases matching TRBD1. The CDR3 sequence is 19 residues long. J gave up 0 bases and V 4 bases, and 8 bases lay outside the gene matches. Germline V gene lookup returns CDR1 MDHEN and CDR2 SYDVKM. The CDR3 reads CASSSRTGGDDSGANVLTF. The CDR3 DNA reads as TGTGCCAGCAGTTCCCGGACAGGGGGCGACGACTCTGGGGCCAACGTCCTGACTTTC.

The gene calls are TRBV10-1 and TRBJ2-7; possible D gene TRBD2, 5 bases. Deletions cut 2 bases from V and 7 bases from J, with 15 bases between. The CDR3 has 14 amino acids. CDR1 is WNHNN and CDR2 is SYGVQD in the germline V gene (reference sequence). CDR3 amino acids: CASSELQTTSEQYF. In DNA, the CDR3 is TGCGCCAGCAGTGAGCTGCAGACTACTAGTGAGCAGTACTTC.

The chain combines TRBV28 with TRBJ1-1; 7 positions match TRBD1. The CDR3 length is 13 residues. V shed 3 bases, J shed 11 bases, and the junction held 9 bases outside the gene matches. CDR1 and CDR2 (germline): MDHEN, SYDVKM. DNA for the CDR3: TGTGCCAGCAGTTTGGGAACAGGGGTTGCGGCTTTCTTT. This codes for CASSLGTGVAAFF.

This chain links TRBV6-1 with TRBJ1-2, with TRBD1 identical over 9 bases. There are 15 residues in the CDR3. V gave up 5 bases and J gave up 4 bases; unmatched junction bases: 8. The germline V gene has CDR1 MNHNS and CDR2 SASEGT. Written as DNA, the CDR3 is TGTGCCAGCAGTCGCGAGGACAGGGGCGGCTATGGCTACACCTTC. Protein sequence: CASSREDRGGYGYTF.

The chain couples TRBV29-1 to TRBJ2-7, with D perhaps matching TRBD1 (6 bases). The CDR3 runs to 12 residues. The V and J ends lost 7 bases and 0 bases respectively, with 10 bases between them. Germline V gives CDR1 SQVTM, CDR2 ANQGSEA. The CDR3 spells CSARDNSYEQYF. Written as DNA, the CDR3 is TGCAGCGCCCGGGACAACTCCTACGAGCAGTACTTC.

The J gene is TRBJ1-1, the V gene TRBV7-9, with 12 bases identical to TRBD1. The germline gives CDR1 SEHNR, CDR2 FQNEAQ (reference sequence). The CDR3 spans 15 residues. The J segment lost 6 bases and the V segment lost 3 bases, leaving 5 bases of the junction unmatched. The CDR3: CASSLAGTGGSEAFF. The DNA for the CDR3 is TGTGCCAGCAGCTTGGCCGGGACAGGGGGCTCTGAAGCTTTCTTT.

The rearrangement joins TRBV29-1 to TRBJ1-1, with no clear D. Germline V gene lookup returns CDR1 SQVTM and CDR2 ANQGSEA. The CDR3 sequence is 11 residues long. With 7 bases removed from V and 7 bases from J, the gap between germline ends came to 13 bases. CDR3 region: CSALGANEAFF. CDR3 sequence (DNA): TGCAGCGCATTAGGAGCCAATGAAGCTTTCTTT. Combining the CDR3 with reference TRBV29-1 and TRBJ1-1 gives the whole variable domain SAVISQKPSRDICQRGTSLTIQCQVDSQVTMMFWYRQQPGQSLTLIATANQGSEATYESGFVIDKFPISRPNLTFSTLTVSNMSPEDSSIYLCSALGANEAFFGQGTRLTVV.

The rearrangement links TRBV20-1 to TRBJ2-3; D is uncertain. With 3 bases removed from V and 6 bases from J, the gap between germline ends came to 7 bases. The V gene's germline CDR1 is DFQATT and CDR2 SNEGSKA (reference sequence). This CDR3 is 11 amino acids long. In DNA form, the CDR3 reads TGCAGTGCTAGGCGGCGGGATACGCAGTATTTT. Protein product: CSARRRDTQYF.

The rearrangement uses TRBV18 and TRBJ1-5; D gene uncertain. Trimming cost V 3 bases and J 1 base, with 13 bases left between them. This CDR3 is 16 amino acids long. CDR1 and CDR2 (germline): KGHSH, LQKENI. The CDR3 nucleotides read TGTGCCAGCTCACCCTACGGGAGGGCCAGCAATCAGCCCCAGCATTTT. Its protein product is CASSPYGRASNQPQHF.

The gene calls are TRBV10-1 and TRBJ2-7; 9 nucleotides align to TRBD1. Trimming removed 5 bases from V and 8 bases from J; junction bases left unmatched: 7. The CDR3 is 13 residues long. CDR1 and CDR2 (germline): WNHNN, SYGVQD (reference sequence). The CDR3 nucleotides read TGCGCCAGCAGTCCCGGGACAGGGAGAAAGCAGTACTTC. Translating it yields CASSPGTGRKQYF.

The chain recombines TRBV28 with TRBJ2-7; 7 positions agree with TRBD2. The CDR3 runs 19 residues. V lost 3 bases, J lost 2 bases, and 19 bases stayed unmatched. Looked up from germline, CDR1 is MDHEN and CDR2 is SYDVKM. The CDR3 DNA reads as TGTGCCAGCAGTTTCCCGGAGGTTGGACTAGGCCGATATACCTACGAGCAGTACTTC. Amino acid sequence: CASSFPEVGLGRYTYEQYF.

This chain connects TRBV9 to TRBJ2-1; TRBD1 is a possible D gene (6 bases). The CDR3 totals 14 residues. CDR1 and CDR2 from the germline V gene are SGDLS and YYNGEE. Trimming cost V 4 bases and J 2 bases, with 10 bases left between them. The DNA of the CDR3 is TGTGCCAGCAGCACAGGGAACCCCTACAATGAGCAGTTCTTC. Its translation is CASSTGNPYNEQFF.

The rearrangement links TRBV7-9 to TRBJ1-5; 9 bases match TRBD1. The CDR3 has 14 residues. V lost 5 bases, J lost 7 bases, and 6 bases stayed unmatched. The germline V gene has CDR1 SEHNR and CDR2 FQNEAQ (reference sequence). CDR3 in DNA: TGTGCCAGCAGCGAGGGGACAGGGCCACAGCCCCAGCATTTT. This translates into CASSEGTGPQPQHF.

The gene calls are TRBV25-1 and TRBJ1-1, with 7 nucleotides matching TRBD1. V lost 4 bases, J lost 5 bases, and 7 bases stayed unmatched. Germline V gene sequence: CDR1 MGHDK, CDR2 SYGVNS. This CDR3 has 14 residues. The CDR3 protein is CASSGGDSQTEAFF. CDR3 bases: TGTGCCAGCAGTGGAGGGGACAGCCAGACTGAAGCTTTCTTT.

The chain recombines TRBV4-1 with TRBJ2-7; 11 positions agree with TRBD2. CDR1 and CDR2 from the germline V gene are MGHRA and YSYEKL. CDR3 length: 17 residues. The V and J ends lost 3 bases and 7 bases, in that order; junction bases with no gene match: 14. The CDR3 loop is CASSQSRLTSGKGEQYF. The DNA for the CDR3 is TGCGCCAGCAGCCAGTCTCGGCTGACTAGCGGGAAAGGGGAGCAGTACTTC.

The chain couples TRBV11-2 to TRBJ2-5; D may be TRBD1 (6 bases). Trimming removed 3 bases from V and 1 base from J, with 9 bases in between. The CDR3 loop spans 14 amino acids. Germline-derived CDR1 and CDR2 are SGHAT and FQNNGV. CDR3 loop: CASSFSGVQETQYF. CDR3 nucleotide sequence: TGTGCCAGCAGCTTTTCAGGGGTCCAAGAGACCCAGTACTTC.

This sequence joins TRBV28 and TRBJ2-7, with 9 positions matching TRBD2. The CDR3 length is 15 residues. The V gene's germline CDR1 is MDHEN and CDR2 SYDVKM. J was trimmed by 3 bases and V by 5 bases; bases with no gene match: 8. CDR3 amino acids: CASSQLAGSIYEQYF. DNA for the CDR3: TGTGCCAGCAGTCAGCTAGCGGGAAGCATCTACGAGCAGTACTTC.

The chain couples TRBV12-2 to TRBJ2-1; the D call of TRBD2 is as the table states it, not checked on the DNA. TRBV12-2 is reported as a pseudogene. CDR3 length equals 10 residues. CDR3 bases: TGTGCAAGTCACGGGGGTGAGCAGTTCTTC. It yields the protein CASHGGEQFF.

The chain links TRBV4-2 to TRBJ1-4, with D tentatively TRBD1 (5 bases). V shed 1 base and J shed 2 bases, with 11 bases lying between them. This CDR3 region has 16 residues. Germline V gene sequence: CDR1 LGHNA, CDR2 YNFKEQ. The CDR3 DNA sequence: TGTGCCAGCAGCCAAGGGCGGGGGTACACTAATGAAAAACTGTTTTTT. This sequence encodes CASSQGRGYTNEKLFF.

The chain joins TRBV30 to TRBJ1-4, with D unresolved. V lost 2 bases to trimming and J lost 3 bases, with 7 bases between them. CDR1 GTSNPN and CDR2 SVGIG come from the germline V gene (reference sequence). The CDR3 runs to 13 residues. CDR3 region: CAWSYQANEKLFF. DNA for the CDR3: TGTGCCTGGAGTTATCAGGCTAATGAAAAACTGTTTTTT.

Worth noting for this clone: The limits of the CDR3 on the DNA are not certain, so only TCRdb's listed CDR3 is given. This rearrangement joins TRBV5-1 to TRBJ2-7; the table names TRBD2, a call not compared with the DNA. The germline V gene has CDR1 SGHRS and CDR2 YFSETQ. The length of the CDR3 is 15 amino acids, counting both ends. The CDR3 region is CASSPGVQFFGEQYF.